These 22 T cell receptor beta chains came from one sample sequenced in a study of blood T cell repertoires in COVID-19. Some clones are missing from TCRdb's copy, which holds only in-frame ones; the method was immunoSEQ multiplex PCR. The sample carries about 170,000 clones, over 70% recorded once. Sequences were obtained from peripheral blood. The receptors stem from a woman in her 70s who had recovered from COVID-19.

This CDR3 reads CASSFGGSRVYEQYF. CDR3 sequence (DNA): TGTGCCAGCAGTTTCGGCGGGAGTCGGGTCTACGAGCAGTACTTC. The chain uses TRBV28 and TRBJ2-7; 7 bases map to TRBD2. Looked up from germline, CDR1 is MDHEN and CDR2 is SYDVKM. This CDR3 comprises 15 residues. The ends lost 3 bases at V and 3 bases at J; junction bases unmatched: 8.

The chain is built from TRBV6-1 and TRBJ2-7; 7 positions agree with TRBD2. The CDR3 totals 14 residues. Germline assignment: CDR1 MNHNS and CDR2 SASEGT. The V segment lost 3 bases and the J segment 2 bases; nucleotides outside the gene matches: 4. For the CDR3, the DNA is TGTGCCAGCAGTGATTGGGGGGGGGCCTACGAGCAGTACTTC. Protein sequence: CASSDWGGAYEQYF.

The V and J genes are TRBV28 and TRBJ2-3; D call uncertain. Germline lookup yields CDR1 MDHEN and CDR2 SYDVKM. The CDR3 spans 12 residues. Trimming took 6 bases from V and 9 from J, leaving 13 bases between them. The CDR3 spells CASSPIEETQYF. The CDR3 coding sequence is TGTGCCAGCAGCCCAATCGAGGAAACGCAGTATTTT.

The J gene is TRBJ2-5, the V gene TRBV4-3, with TRBD2 identical over 14 bases. The CDR3 is made up of 17 amino acids. CDR1 and CDR2 (germline): LGHNA, YSLEER. Germline trimming cut 4 bases from V and 6 bases from J; bases unmatched to any gene: 10. The DNA of the CDR3 is TGCGCCAGCAGCCTATTTCCGGGACTAGCGGGAGCACAGACCCAGTACTTC. It codes for CASSLFPGLAGAQTQYF.

The genes are TRBV11-3 and TRBJ2-2; 9 bases agree with TRBD1. The CDR3 length is 15 residues. V lost 3 bases, J lost 5 bases, and 4 bases stayed unmatched. Per the germline V gene, CDR1 is SGHNT and CDR2 is YENEEA. Here the CDR3 DNA reads TGTGCCAGCAGCTTTACAGGGGGCCGAACCGGGGAGCTGTTTTTT. Amino acid sequence: CASSFTGGRTGELFF.

In this sample, this clone turned up a few times. This chain uses TRBV5-1 with TRBJ1-2; D is unresolved. This CDR3 is built from 14 residues. Germline CDR1 is SGHRS and CDR2 is YFSETQ. Trimming took 0 bases from V and 4 from J, leaving 10 bases between them. CDR3 in DNA: TGCGCCAGCAGCTTGGTACAGACGACCTATGGCTACACCTTC. Its translation: CASSLVQTTYGYTF.

This clone was seen only a few times. The J gene is TRBJ1-4, the V gene TRBV19; 7 bases map to TRBD1. The CDR3 runs to 15 residues. Germline assignment: CDR1 LNHDA and CDR2 SQIVND (reference sequence). V lost 4 bases to trimming and J lost 9 bases; unmatched junction nucleotides: 11. The CDR3 spells CASSTRRDSTKKLFF. In DNA, the CDR3 is TGTGCCAGTAGTACACGCCGGGACAGCACCAAAAAACTGTTTTTT.

The CDR3 DNA follows: TGCGCCAGCAGTCAATCGAAGAAATCTCTAGCGGGGGGCACCGGGGAGCTGTTTTTT. Its translation is CASSQSKKSLAGGTGELFF. This sequence joins TRBV23-1 and TRBJ2-2; 11 nucleotides align to TRBD2. TRBV23-1 is an ORF for which the function is uncertain. The junction had 10 bases not matched to a gene; V was cut back by 0 bases and J by 4 bases. The CDR3 has 19 residues.

This chain uses TRBV9 with TRBJ2-3; no firm D call. Germline V gene lookup returns CDR1 SGDLS and CDR2 YYNGEE. This CDR3 has 14 amino acids. With 0 bases removed from V and 6 bases from J, the gap between germline ends came to 11 bases. The CDR3 loop is CASSVVPGADTQYF. The CDR3 DNA is TGTGCCAGCAGCGTAGTCCCAGGCGCGGATACGCAGTATTTT.

The genes are TRBV4-1 and TRBJ1-4; D ambiguous. V was shortened by 3 bases and J by 0 bases, with 14 bases between the two germline ends. This CDR3 region has 17 residues. Germline CDR1 is MGHRA and CDR2 is YSYEKL. The CDR3 bases are TGCGCCAGCAGCCAGCCCAGAGACTTCTCAACTAATGAAAAACTGTTTTTT. Protein sequence: CASSQPRDFSTNEKLFF.

V is TRBV5-1 and J is TRBJ2-2; 10 bases map to TRBD2. V gave up 4 bases and J gave up 7 bases; unmatched junction bases: 13. Germline assignment: CDR1 SGHRS and CDR2 YFSETQ. The CDR3 consists of 17 residues. CDR3 nucleotide sequence: TGCGCCAGCAGCCGCTCCATCTGGCTAGCGGGAGTCGGGGAGCTGTTTTTT. It codes for CASSRSIWLAGVGELFF.

V is TRBV30 and J is TRBJ1-2; 7 nucleotides align to TRBD1. Looked up from germline, CDR1 is GTSNPN and CDR2 is SVGIG (reference sequence). The CDR3 extends over 20 amino acids. V shed 0 bases, J shed 1 base, and the junction held 20 bases outside the gene matches. The CDR3 coding sequence is TGTGCCTGGAGTGTACCCCGACAGGGAACAGCAACCTCGTTTAACTATGGCTACACCTTC. Residues: CAWSVPRQGTATSFNYGYTF.

The rearrangement uses TRBV5-5 and TRBJ2-3; D is possibly TRBD1 (6 bases). Trimming took off 5 bases at V and 4 bases at J, with 14 bases between the two ends. Germline V gene sequence: CDR1 SGHKS, CDR2 YYEKEE (reference sequence). The CDR3 has 14 amino acids. CDR3 in amino acids: CASRPHRAPDTQYF. The CDR3 region has the DNA TGTGCCAGCAGACCTCACAGGGCCCCAGATACGCAGTATTTT. Complete variable domain (other parts from reference TRBV5-5 and TRBJ2-3): DAGVTQSPTHLIKTRGQQVTLRCSPISGHKSVSWYQQVLGQGPQFIFQYYEKEERGRGNFPDRFSARQFPNYSSELNVNALLLGDSALYLCASRPHRAPDTQYFGPGTRLTVL.

This clone occurred a few times. The gene calls are TRBV7-8 and TRBJ1-5; the D gene is possibly TRBD1 (5 bases). Germline CDR1 SGHVS, CDR2 FQNEAQ. The CDR3 length is 15 residues. Trimming left V 2 bases short and J 1 base short, with 9 bases between. The CDR3 loop reads CASSLWGESNQPQHF. For the CDR3, the DNA is TGTGCCAGCAGCTTATGGGGGGAAAGCAATCAGCCCCAGCATTTT.

The V call is TRBV12-5, the J call TRBJ2-3, with a possible D match to TRBD2 (5 bases). From germline, CDR1 is LGHNT and CDR2 FRNRAP. V dropped 6 bases and J dropped 3 bases, with 13 bases sitting between them. CDR3 length: 14 residues. Here the CDR3 reads CASGETRATDTQYF. The CDR3 coding sequence is TGTGCTAGTGGGGAAACTAGAGCGACAGATACGCAGTATTTT. Combining the CDR3 with reference TRBV12-5 and TRBJ2-3 gives the whole variable domain DARVTQTPRHKVTEMGQEVTMRCQPILGHNTVFWYRQTMMQGLELLAYFRNRAPLDDSGMPKDRFSAEMPDATLATLKIQPSEPRDSAVYFCASGETRATDTQYFGPGTRLTVL.

The chain recombines TRBV19 with TRBJ1-2; no reliable D call. Germline CDR1 reads LNHDA; CDR2 reads SQIVND (reference sequence). V lost 6 bases, J lost 8 bases, and 16 bases lay in between. There are 13 residues in the CDR3. CDR3: CASSLVSRRGYTF. In DNA form, the CDR3 reads TGTGCCAGTAGCCTTGTGTCCCGGAGGGGCTACACCTTC.

Here the CDR3 DNA reads TGTGCCAGCAGCAAATGGAGCAAACCCCCAGATACGCAGTATTTT. The encoded protein is CASSKWSKPPDTQYF. The rearrangement links TRBV21-1 to TRBJ2-3; the table assigns TRBD2, which was not confirmed against the DNA. TRBV21-1 is a recognized pseudogene. The CDR3 consists of 15 residues.

The chain links TRBV27 to TRBJ1-1, with D tentatively TRBD1 (6 bases). CDR1 MNHEY and CDR2 SMNVEV come from the germline V gene (reference sequence). The CDR3 consists of 16 residues. V was cut by 3 bases and J by 0 bases, with 14 bases left in between. The CDR3 sequence: CASSLGRGPLNTEAFF. CDR3 coding DNA: TGTGCCAGCAGTTTGGGCAGGGGACCTCTGAACACTGAAGCTTTCTTT.

The chain links TRBV18 to TRBJ1-6; TRBD1 aligns across 8 bases. The germline CDR1 and CDR2 sequences are KGHSH and LQKENI. The CDR3 sequence is 16 residues long. After removal of 3 bases from V and 7 bases from J, the junction contained 8 bases not matched to a gene. The DNA for the CDR3 is TGTGCCAGCTCACCTGCCGGGACAGGAAGGAATTCACCCCTCCACTTT. Encoded protein: CASSPAGTGRNSPLHF.

V is TRBV5-6 and J is TRBJ1-2; D uncertain. V dropped 7 bases and J dropped 4 bases, with 11 bases sitting between them. The germline gives CDR1 SGHDT, CDR2 YYEEEE. The CDR3 extends over 12 amino acids. This CDR3 is CASRPHGYGYTF. The CDR3 nucleotides read TGTGCCAGCCGCCCCCACGGCTATGGCTACACCTTC.

This clone showed up just a few times. The chain couples TRBV9 to TRBJ1-6; D possibly corresponds to TRBD1 (5 bases). CDR1 and CDR2 (germline): SGDLS, YYNGEE. The length of the CDR3 is 14 residues. The V and J ends lost 0 bases and 6 bases respectively, with 7 bases between them. The CDR3 nucleotides read TGTGCCAGCAGCGTAGGGCAGGGTAATTCACCCCTCCACTTT. Protein: CASSVGQGNSPLHF.

V and J are TRBV2 and TRBJ1-5, with 7 bases fitting TRBD1. The CDR3 extends over 17 amino acids. V lost 2 bases to trimming and J lost 0 bases; unmatched junction nucleotides: 7. CDR1 is SNHLY, CDR2 FYNNEI, per germline. CDR3 residues: CASSESRGGHSNQPQHF. The CDR3, as DNA: TGTGCCAGCAGTGAATCCAGAGGGGGCCATAGCAATCAGCCCCAGCATTTT.